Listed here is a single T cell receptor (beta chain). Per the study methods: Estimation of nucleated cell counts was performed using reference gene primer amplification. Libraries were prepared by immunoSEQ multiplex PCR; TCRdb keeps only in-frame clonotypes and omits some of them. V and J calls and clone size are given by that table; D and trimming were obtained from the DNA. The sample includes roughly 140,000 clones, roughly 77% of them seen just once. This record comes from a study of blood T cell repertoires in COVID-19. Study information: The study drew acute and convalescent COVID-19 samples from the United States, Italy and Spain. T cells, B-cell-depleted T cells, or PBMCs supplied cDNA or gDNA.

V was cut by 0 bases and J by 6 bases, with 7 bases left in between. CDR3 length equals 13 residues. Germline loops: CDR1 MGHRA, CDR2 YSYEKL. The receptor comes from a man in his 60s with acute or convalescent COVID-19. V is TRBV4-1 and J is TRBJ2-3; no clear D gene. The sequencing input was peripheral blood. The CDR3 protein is CASSQDLEDTQYF. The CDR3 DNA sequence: TGCGCCAGCAGCCAAGATTTGGAGGATACGCAGTATTTT.